This TCR beta chain is drawn from a study of blood T cells in healthy people across ages. Donors were healthy Caucasian individuals from Russia aged about 6 to 90. Isolation yielded PBMCs, at least 6 million per sample, in every case. The V gene end was trimmed by 4 bases and the J gene end by 1 base; junction bases not matched to a gene: 13. CDR3 size: 17 residues. Germline CDR1 is SGDLS and CDR2 is YYNGEE. Study results and caveats: Observed TCR beta diversity per million T cells went down as age went up. This fall followed a roughly linear course with age.

Worth noting for this clonotype: What it binds is unknown.

A second PCR of about 6 to 12 cycles used a sample-barcoded 5' primer and a J-beta primer mix. Tags on each cDNA molecule came from a template-switch adaptor with 12 random nucleotides. TCRdb re-derived calls from the 5' RACE reads in MiXCR, one entry per CDR3 protein. The table has roughly 2 million distinct CDR3 sequences, 40% to 55% seen once. The sequenced sample was blood. The receptor was derived from a woman between 35 and 50 years old in good health. V usage is TRBV9 and J usage is TRBJ2-5, with 7 bases identical to TRBD1. The CDR3 DNA sequence: TGTGCCAGCAGCCTCCGGGACAGCCGAAACCTCCAAGAGACCCAGTACTTC. Residues: CASSLRDSRNLQETQYF.